These 20 T cell receptor beta chains were all obtained from the same sample, sequenced in a study of STAT3 mutations in large granular lymphocyte leukemia. These receptors' targets are unknown. The study's findings and limits: In T-cell large granular lymphocyte leukemia, about half of patients showed multiple immunodominant subclonotypes.

Clones were sequenced by immunoSEQ multiplex PCR, and TCRdb holds only the in-frame ones, with some missing. Of about 9,200 clones detected, around 89% appear once; the ten largest clones hold around two fifths. The sample taken for sequencing was peripheral blood mononuclear cells. The receptors derive from a man between 60 and 75 years old with T-cell large granular lymphocyte leukemia. Some clones in this sample may be carry-over from other donors' samples.

The chain is built from TRBV13 and TRBJ2-7; 9 bases are a match to TRBD1. After removal of 5 bases from V and 6 bases from J, the junction contained 8 bases not matched to a gene. CDR1 is PRHDT, CDR2 FYEKMQ, per germline (reference sequence). CDR3 length: 14 residues. Written as DNA, the CDR3 is TGTGCCAGCAGCCCCGGGACAGGGAGGCGCGAGCAGTACTTC. Amino acid sequence: CASSPGTGRREQYF.

This chain links TRBV7-2 with TRBJ2-1, with a weak D call TRBD2 (5 bases). Trimming shortened V by 8 bases and J by 3 bases, and 11 bases separated the two germline ends. The CDR3 is made up of 13 amino acids. In germline, CDR1 is SGHTA, CDR2 FQGNSA. The CDR3 sequence: CASREGVYNEQFF. For the CDR3, the DNA is TGTGCCAGCCGTGAGGGCGTCTACAATGAGCAGTTCTTC.

V gene TRBV5-1 combines with J gene TRBJ1-2; a possible D gene is TRBD1 (5 bases). The CDR3 is 13 amino acids. CDR1 and CDR2 from the germline V gene are SGHRS and YFSETQ. The V gene lost 4 bases and the J gene lost 0 bases, with 7 bases spanning the gap. The CDR3 coding sequence is TGCGCCAGCAGCCCGACAGCTAACTATGGCTACACCTTC. Residues: CASSPTANYGYTF.

The chain carries TRBV11-2 and TRBJ2-1; TRBD2 aligns across 11 bases. CDR1 is SGHAT, CDR2 FQNNGV, per germline. The trim removed 6 bases at V and 5 bases at J, leaving 6 bases unmatched. This CDR3 is built from 15 residues. The CDR3, as DNA: TGTGCCAGCAGGTCACTAGCGGGAGTCCACAATGAGCAGTTCTTC. It is translated as CASRSLAGVHNEQFF.

The gene calls are TRBV19 and TRBJ1-5, with TRBD1 matching over 7 bases. Losses at the gene ends were 8 bases for V and 2 bases for J; bases not matched to a gene: 6. CDR1 and CDR2 (germline): LNHDA, SQIVND (reference sequence). The CDR3 spans 14 residues. The CDR3 here is CASSITGGNQPQHF. The CDR3 DNA follows: TGTGCCAGTTCCATAACAGGGGGCAATCAGCCCCAGCATTTT.

The chain couples TRBV10-2 to TRBJ2-3; 9 positions match TRBD2. V dropped 4 bases and J dropped 3; count of bases not matched to a gene: 5. Germline V gene lookup returns CDR1 WSHSY and CDR2 SAAADI. This CDR3 is built from 15 residues. The CDR3 spells CASSVLAGVTDTQYF. The CDR3 coding sequence is TGCGCCAGCAGTGTTTTAGCGGGAGTAACAGATACGCAGTATTTT.

The chain is built from TRBV5-1 and TRBJ2-7; D uncertain. This CDR3 is 15 amino acids long. Trimming stripped 2 bases from V and 2 bases from J, with 14 bases between. CDR1 is SGHRS and CDR2 is YFSETQ in the germline V gene. The CDR3 reads CASSLSAQPAYEQYF. Written as DNA, the CDR3 is TGCGCCAGCAGCTTAAGTGCCCAACCTGCCTACGAGCAGTACTTC. The variable domain in full, with the rest retrieved from reference TRBV5-1 and TRBJ2-7, is KAGVTQTPRYLIKTRGQQVTLSCSPISGHRSVSWYQQTPGQGLQFLFEYFSETQRNKGNFPGRFSGRQFSNSRSEMNVSTLELGDSALYLCASSLSAQPAYEQYFGPGTRLTVT.

The chain employs TRBV30 and TRBJ1-2, with D possibly matching TRBD1 (5 bases). The CDR3 runs to 15 residues. V was cut by 8 bases and J by 5 bases, with 24 bases left in between. Germline assignment: CDR1 GTSNPN and CDR2 SVGIG (reference sequence). CDR3 nucleotide sequence: TGTGCCCTGGAAGGGGATGGAGGGAATATTTATGGCTACACCTTC. It encodes CALEGDGGNIYGYTF.

V and J are TRBV7-9 and TRBJ2-7; D unresolved. This CDR3 contains 13 residues. Germline-derived CDR1 and CDR2 are SEHNR and FQNEAQ (reference sequence). Trimming removed 1 base at V and 1 base at J, with 5 bases between. The CDR3 DNA follows: TGTGCCAGCAGCTTAGACCAGTCCTACGAGCAGTACTTC. It codes for CASSLDQSYEQYF.

The V and J genes are TRBV7-2 and TRBJ2-7; perhaps TRBD2 as D (5 bases). The V and J ends lost 7 bases and 0 bases respectively, with 16 bases between them. Germline V lookup: CDR1 SGHTA, CDR2 FQGNSA. This CDR3 is built from 15 residues. The CDR3 region has the DNA TGTGCCAGCACCCCCGAGGACTCAAGCTCCTACGAGCAGTACTTC. This sequence encodes CASTPEDSSSYEQYF. Looking up the rest from reference TRBV7-2 and TRBJ2-7 gives the full variable domain: GAGVSQSPSNKVTEKGKDVELRCDPISGHTALYWYRQSLGQGLEFLIYFQGNSAPDKSGLPSDRFSAERTGGSVSTLTIQRTQQEDSAVYLCASTPEDSSSYEQYFGPGTRLTVT.

The genes are TRBV5-4 and TRBJ2-7, with 9 bases aligning to TRBD2. V trimming: 4 bases; J trimming: 0 bases; junction bases outside the gene matches: 8. Per germline, CDR1 SGHNT and CDR2 YYREEE (reference sequence). The CDR3 loop spans 16 amino acids. CDR3 residues: CASSRAGGEVSYEQYF. The CDR3 nucleotides are TGTGCCAGCAGCCGCGCGGGGGGGGAGGTCTCCTACGAGCAGTACTTC.

The V call is TRBV29-1, the J call TRBJ2-1, with TRBD1 identical over 7 bases. The trim removed 4 bases at V and 0 bases at J, leaving 9 bases unmatched. The CDR3 runs 16 residues. The germline gives CDR1 SQVTM, CDR2 ANQGSEA. CDR3 protein: CSVALTGQVSYNEQFF. CDR3 in DNA: TGCAGCGTTGCCCTGACAGGACAGGTCTCCTACAATGAGCAGTTCTTC.

V is TRBV21-1 and J is TRBJ1-2. TRBV21-1 is flagged as a pseudogene. The CDR3 covers 18 residues. CDR3 sequence (DNA): TGTGCCAGCAGCAAAGTAGGAGCCAAACCTCGCCATAACTATGGCTACACCTTC. Translating gives CASSKVGAKPRHNYGYTF.

The V gene is TRBV5-4, the J gene TRBJ2-1; 8 bases line up with TRBD2. This CDR3 is built from 15 residues. The V gene end was trimmed by 3 bases and the J gene end by 7 bases; junction bases not matched to a gene: 9. Germline CDR1 and CDR2: SGHNT and YYREEE (reference sequence). The CDR3 nucleotides are TGTGCCAGCAGCTCCCGACTAGCGAAGGGTAATGAGCAGTTCTTC. Protein: CASSSRLAKGNEQFF.

The V gene is TRBV7-2, the J gene TRBJ1-5; D gene unclear. Germline V gene sequence: CDR1 SGHTA, CDR2 FQGNSA. V lost 3 bases to trimming and J lost 5 bases, with 8 bases between them. This CDR3 comprises 13 residues. Written as DNA, the CDR3 is TGTGCCAGCAGCTTGCAGATCCATCAGCCCCAGCATTTT. It codes for CASSLQIHQPQHF.

The chain links TRBV9 to TRBJ2-5, with D perhaps matching TRBD1 or TRBD2 (5 bases each). Trimming left V 1 base short and J 5 bases short, with 21 bases between. Germline loops: CDR1 SGDLS, CDR2 YYNGEE. This CDR3 has 17 residues. The CDR3 coding sequence is TGTGCCAGCAGCGTACGGGATGGACAACCTCCGTGGGAGACCCAGTACTTC. Translated: CASSVRDGQPPWETQYF. Filled out from reference TRBV9 and TRBJ2-5, the complete variable domain reads DSGVTQTPKHLITATGQRVTLRCSPRSGDLSVYWYQQSLDQGLQFLIQYYNGEERAKGNILERFSAQQFPDLHSELNLSSLELGDSALYFCASSVRDGQPPWETQYFGPGTRLLVL.

Only a few counts were recorded for this clone. The chain couples TRBV7-2 to TRBJ2-1, with D hard to call. The CDR3 covers 16 residues. Trimming cost V 0 bases and J 4 bases, with 13 bases left between them. CDR1 and CDR2 from the germline V gene are SGHTA and FQGNSA. In nucleotides, the CDR3 is TGTGCCAGCAGCTTAGCGTTAGCCAGAGCTTACAATGAGCAGTTCTTC. Its translation: CASSLALARAYNEQFF.

This chain joins TRBV5-1 and TRBJ2-5; possibly TRBD1 for D (6 bases). The CDR3 spans 13 residues. Germline assignment: CDR1 SGHRS and CDR2 YFSETQ. V was shortened by 0 bases and J by 4 bases, with 7 bases between the two germline ends. CDR3 amino acids: CASSLDRVETQYF. CDR3 DNA: TGCGCCAGCAGCTTGGACAGGGTAGAGACCCAGTACTTC.

The rearrangement uses TRBV27 and TRBJ2-7, with D tentatively TRBD1 (5 bases). V lost 2 bases to trimming and J lost 6 bases, with 14 bases between them. The CDR3 length is 14 residues. In germline, CDR1 is MNHEY, CDR2 SMNVEV (reference sequence). The CDR3 here is CASSLSGSQGEQYF. As DNA, the CDR3 is TGTGCCAGCAGTTTAAGTGGCTCCCAGGGCGAGCAGTACTTC.

Only one count was recorded for this clone. The rearrangement joins TRBV5-1 to TRBJ2-7, with 13 bases matching TRBD2. CDR1 is SGHRS, CDR2 YFSETQ, per germline. Trimming at V came to 4 bases and at J to 0 bases, leaving 10 bases not matched to a gene. This CDR3 contains 18 residues. CDR3 in amino acids: CASSPFGTSGKSSYEQYF. CDR3 sequence (DNA): TGCGCCAGCAGCCCGTTCGGGACTAGCGGGAAGAGCTCCTACGAGCAGTACTTC.